The 12 T cell receptor beta chains given below trace back to one sample, sequenced in a study of tumor-infiltrating lymphocytes in oesophageal squamous cell carcinoma. TCRdb fed the PCR reads into MiXCR, producing one record per CDR3 protein. The sample holds 15,000 to 20,000 distinct CDR3 sequences, 40% to 50% seen once. Sequencing used normal esophageal tissue next to the tumor. These receptors originate from a male donor with esophageal squamous cell carcinoma.

As for this clonotype: One end of the junction is discordant with germline, which a read error may explain. The CDR3 protein is CASSLTANNEQFF. CDR3 DNA: TGTGCTAGCAGCTTAACAGCTAACAATGAGCAGTTCTTC. The rearrangement joins TRBV7-7 to TRBJ2-1; D not resolved. Germline-derived CDR1 and CDR2 are SSHAT and FNYEAQ (reference sequence). The CDR3 runs to 13 residues.

This clonotype was counted many times. This chain joins TRBV6-1 and TRBJ1-3, with unresolved D. The CDR3 has 10 amino acids. Germline V gives CDR1 MNHNS, CDR2 SASEGT. Trimming took off 6 bases at V and 4 bases at J, with 1 base between the two ends. CDR3 loop: CASRGNTIYF. DNA of the CDR3: TGTGCCAGCAGAGGAAACACCATATATTTT.

By sample share, this clonotype is medium-sized. The chain has TRBV7-9 and TRBJ2-1; D possibly corresponds to TRBD1 (5 bases). V lost 5 bases, J lost 9 bases, and 11 bases lay in between. Germline lookup yields CDR1 SEHNR and CDR2 FQNEAQ (reference sequence). There are 12 residues in the CDR3. This CDR3 is CASSTSGIEQFF. DNA for the CDR3: TGTGCCAGCAGCACCTCAGGGATTGAGCAGTTCTTC.

This clonotype qualifies as medium-sized. The rearrangement links TRBV7-3 to TRBJ2-2; 11 bases line up with TRBD2. The CDR3 spans 16 residues. The V segment lost 2 bases and the J segment 5 bases; nucleotides outside the gene matches: 4. Per the germline V gene, CDR1 is SGHTA and CDR2 is FQGTGA. The CDR3, as DNA: TGTGCCAGCAGCTTACAAACTAGCGGGAGAACCGGGGAGCTGTTTTTT. Translating gives CASSLQTSGRTGELFF.

Many counts were recorded for this clonotype. Being one base from a much bigger clone, this may be a read error. The V call is TRBV7-9, the J call TRBJ2-1, with D tentatively TRBD2 (5 bases). Trimming removed 1 base from V and 10 bases from J, with 17 bases in between. Germline V gene data show CDR1 as SEHNR and CDR2 as FQNEAQ (reference sequence). This CDR3 contains 15 residues. DNA of the CDR3: TGTGCCAGCAGCTTAGGTCCGGGAAGCTCCTACGAGCAGTTCTTC. Its protein is CASSLGPGSSYEQFF.

This clonotype was observed at least ten times. Here the CDR3 reads CASSSKVGTGDYYEQYF. CDR3 sequence (DNA): TGTGCCAGCAGCTCTAAAGTGGGGACAGGGGATTACTACGAGCAGTACTTC. V and J are TRBV7-9 and TRBJ2-7; 10 bases are shared with TRBD1. In germline, CDR1 is SEHNR, CDR2 FQNEAQ (reference sequence). The CDR3 covers 17 residues. The ends lost 4 bases at V and 3 bases at J; junction bases unmatched: 12. Based on the CDR3 plus reference TRBV7-9 and TRBJ2-7, the full variable domain is DTGVSQNPRHKITKRGQNVTFRCDPISEHNRLYWYRQTLGQGPEFLTYFQNEAQLEKSRLLSDRFSAERPKGSFSTLEIQRTEQGDSAMYLCASSSKVGTGDYYEQYFGPGTRLTVT.

This clonotype ranks as medium-sized. The chain employs TRBV7-9 and TRBJ1-4, with D uncertain. This CDR3 is built from 15 residues. V lost 0 bases to trimming and J lost 8 bases, with 13 bases between them. Germline loops: CDR1 SEHNR, CDR2 FQNEAQ (reference sequence). CDR3 bases: TGTGCCAGCAGCTTAGCGCATGGCAGGAGGGAAAAACTGTTTTTT. Residues: CASSLAHGRREKLFF. Drawing the rest from reference TRBV7-9 and TRBJ1-4, the complete variable domain is DTGVSQNPRHKITKRGQNVTFRCDPISEHNRLYWYRQTLGQGPEFLTYFQNEAQLEKSRLLSDRFSAERPKGSFSTLEIQRTEQGDSAMYLCASSLAHGRREKLFFGSGTQLSVL.

The V gene is TRBV7-3, the J gene TRBJ2-7, with 9 nucleotides matching TRBD2. Germline values: CDR1 SGHTA, CDR2 FQGTGA. This CDR3 region has 16 residues. The J segment lost 2 bases and the V segment lost 1 base, leaving 6 bases of the junction unmatched. For the CDR3, the DNA is TGTGCCAGCAGCTTAAGTCCCCTAGCGGGAACCTACGAGCAGTACTTC. The encoded protein is CASSLSPLAGTYEQYF.

This clonotype ranks as medium-sized. A read error may be the cause here, since a much bigger clone is one base away. V usage is TRBV7-2 and J usage is TRBJ2-5, with 8 nucleotides matching TRBD2. The CDR3 spans 16 residues. Germline trimming cut 1 base from V and 11 bases from J; bases unmatched to any gene: 15. Germline V CDR1 and CDR2: SGHTA, FQGNSA. The DNA of the CDR3 is TGTGCCAGCAGCTTAGTGTCCGGGGGGGGGTACAATGAGCAGTACTTC. It specifies CASSLVSGGGYNEQYF.

The V gene is TRBV6-1, the J gene TRBJ2-5; TRBD1 matches 9 bases. From germline, CDR1 is MNHNS and CDR2 SASEGT. The CDR3 covers 15 residues. V lost 5 bases, J lost 9 bases, and 13 bases stayed unmatched. The CDR3 is CASSFPGQGTLPQYF. As DNA, the CDR3 is TGTGCCAGCAGTTTCCCGGGACAGGGAACATTGCCCCAGTACTTC.

In this sample, this clonotype turned up many times. This clone may be a read error of a much larger clone one base away. This rearrangement joins TRBV24-1 to TRBJ2-5; 8 bases are a match to TRBD1. The trim removed 3 bases at V and 11 bases at J, leaving 13 bases unmatched. Germline V gene sequence: CDR1 KGHDR, CDR2 SFDVKD. The CDR3 sequence is 15 residues long. The CDR3 sequence: CATSDLTGAYNEQYF. The CDR3 nucleotides read TGTGCCACCAGTGATCTGACAGGGGCCTACAATGAGCAGTACTTC.

This clonotype was counted between two and nine times. The chain carries TRBV19 and TRBJ2-5; D uncertain. The closer fit of TRBJ2-7 to the DNA end suggests the J call may be wrong. Germline CDR1 and CDR2: LNHDA and SQIVND (reference sequence). The CDR3 consists of 16 residues. CDR3 in DNA: TGTGCCAGTAGTATCCCCCAGCGACTCTCCCTCTACGAGCAGTACTTC. It specifies CASSIPQRLSLYEQYF.